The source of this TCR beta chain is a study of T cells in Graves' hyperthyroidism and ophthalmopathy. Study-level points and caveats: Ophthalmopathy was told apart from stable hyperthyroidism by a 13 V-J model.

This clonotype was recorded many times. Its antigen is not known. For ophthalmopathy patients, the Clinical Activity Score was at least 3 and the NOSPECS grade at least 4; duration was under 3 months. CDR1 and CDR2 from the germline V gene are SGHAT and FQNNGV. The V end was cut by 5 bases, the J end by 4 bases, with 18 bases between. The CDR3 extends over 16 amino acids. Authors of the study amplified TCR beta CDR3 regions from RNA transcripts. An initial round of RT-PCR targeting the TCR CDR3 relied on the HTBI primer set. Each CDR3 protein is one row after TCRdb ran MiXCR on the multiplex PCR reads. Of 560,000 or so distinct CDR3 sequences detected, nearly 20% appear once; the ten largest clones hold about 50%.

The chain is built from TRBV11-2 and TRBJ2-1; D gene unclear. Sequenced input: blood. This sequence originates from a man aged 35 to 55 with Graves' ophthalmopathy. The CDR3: CASSPLGRKTYNEQFF. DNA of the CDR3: TGTGCCAGCAGCCCGCTAGGCAGAAAAACATACAATGAGCAGTTCTTC.